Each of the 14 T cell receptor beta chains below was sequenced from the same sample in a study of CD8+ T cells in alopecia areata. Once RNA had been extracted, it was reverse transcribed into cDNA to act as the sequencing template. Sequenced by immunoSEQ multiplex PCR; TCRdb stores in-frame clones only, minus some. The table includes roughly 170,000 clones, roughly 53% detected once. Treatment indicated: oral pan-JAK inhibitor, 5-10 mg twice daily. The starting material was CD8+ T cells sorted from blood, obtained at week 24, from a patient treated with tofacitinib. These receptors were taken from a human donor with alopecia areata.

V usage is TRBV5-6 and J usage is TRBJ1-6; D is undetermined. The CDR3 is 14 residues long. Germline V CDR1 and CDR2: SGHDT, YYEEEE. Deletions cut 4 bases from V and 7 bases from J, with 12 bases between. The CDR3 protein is CASSPGVGNSPLHF. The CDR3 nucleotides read TGTGCCAGCAGCCCTGGGGTCGGCAATTCACCCCTCCACTTT.

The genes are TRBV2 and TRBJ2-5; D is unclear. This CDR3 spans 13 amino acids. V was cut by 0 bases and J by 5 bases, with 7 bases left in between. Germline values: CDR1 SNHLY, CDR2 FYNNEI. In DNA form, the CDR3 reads TGTGCCAGCAGTGAAGCGTTTTCGGAGACCCAGTACTTC. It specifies CASSEAFSETQYF.

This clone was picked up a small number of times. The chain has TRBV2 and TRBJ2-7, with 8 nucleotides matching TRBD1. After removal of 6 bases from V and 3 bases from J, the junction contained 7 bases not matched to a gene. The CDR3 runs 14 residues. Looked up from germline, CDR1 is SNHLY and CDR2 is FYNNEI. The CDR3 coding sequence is TGTGCCAGCAGGATCCAGGGGGCGAACTACGAGCAGTACTTC. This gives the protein CASRIQGANYEQYF.

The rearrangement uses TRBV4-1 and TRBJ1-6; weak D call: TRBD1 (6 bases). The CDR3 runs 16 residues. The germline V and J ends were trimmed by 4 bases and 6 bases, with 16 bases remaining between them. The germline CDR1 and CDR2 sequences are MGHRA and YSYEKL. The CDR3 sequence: CASSRLERGGNSPLHF. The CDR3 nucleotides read TGCGCCAGCAGCCGCCTCGAAAGAGGGGGTAATTCACCCCTCCACTTT.

The CDR3 here is CASSLDGTPLKQYF. The DNA for the CDR3 is TGTGCCAGCAGCTTAGACGGGACACCACTTAAGCAGTATTTT. V and J are TRBV7-6 and TRBJ2-3, with D maybe TRBD1 (6 bases). The CDR3 totals 14 residues. From germline, CDR1 is SGHVS and CDR2 FNYEAQ. Trimming removed 1 base at V and 11 bases at J, with 16 bases between.

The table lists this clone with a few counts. This CDR3 is CSVEKGDGPYGYTF. The CDR3 DNA reads TGCAGCGTTGAAAAGGGGGACGGACCCTATGGCTACACCTTC. V gene TRBV29-1 combines with J gene TRBJ1-2; D is perhaps TRBD1 (6 bases). The CDR3 extends over 14 amino acids. V lost 2 bases, J lost 4 bases, and 14 bases lay in between. Germline V lookup: CDR1 SQVTM, CDR2 ANQGSEA.

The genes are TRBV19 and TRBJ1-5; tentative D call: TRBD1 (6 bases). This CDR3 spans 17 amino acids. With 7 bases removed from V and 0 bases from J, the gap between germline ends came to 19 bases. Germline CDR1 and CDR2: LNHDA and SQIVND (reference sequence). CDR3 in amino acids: CASMTPTRGHSNQPQHF. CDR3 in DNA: TGTGCCAGTATGACCCCCACCAGGGGCCATAGCAATCAGCCCCAGCATTTT.

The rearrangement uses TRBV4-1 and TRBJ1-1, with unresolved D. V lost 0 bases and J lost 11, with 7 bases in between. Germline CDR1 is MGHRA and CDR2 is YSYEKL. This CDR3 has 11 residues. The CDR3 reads CASSQDETAFF. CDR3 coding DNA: TGCGCCAGCAGCCAAGATGAGACGGCTTTCTTT.

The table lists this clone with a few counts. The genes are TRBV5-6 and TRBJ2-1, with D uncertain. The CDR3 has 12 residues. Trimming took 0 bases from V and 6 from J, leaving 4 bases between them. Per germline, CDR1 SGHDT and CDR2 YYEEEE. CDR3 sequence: CASSLALNEQFF. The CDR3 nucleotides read TGTGCCAGCAGCTTGGCCCTCAATGAGCAGTTCTTC. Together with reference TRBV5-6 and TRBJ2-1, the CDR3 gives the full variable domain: DAGVTQSPTHLIKTRGQQVTLRCSPKSGHDTVSWYQQALGQGPQFIFQYYEEEERQRGNFPDRFSGHQFPNYSSELNVNALLLGDSALYLCASSLALNEQFFGPGTRLTVL.

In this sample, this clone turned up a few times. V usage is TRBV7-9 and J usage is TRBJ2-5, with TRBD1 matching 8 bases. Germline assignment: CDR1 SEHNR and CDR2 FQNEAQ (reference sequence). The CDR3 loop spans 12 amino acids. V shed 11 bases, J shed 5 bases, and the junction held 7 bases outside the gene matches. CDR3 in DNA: TGTGCCGAACAGACAGGGGATGAGACCCAGTACTTC. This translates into CAEQTGDETQYF.

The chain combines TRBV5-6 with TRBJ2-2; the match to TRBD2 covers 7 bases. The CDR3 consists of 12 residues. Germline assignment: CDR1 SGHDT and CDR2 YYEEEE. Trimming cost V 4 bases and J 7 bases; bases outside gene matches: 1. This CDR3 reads CASSPGGGELFF. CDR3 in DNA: TGTGCCAGCAGCCCGGGGGGCGGGGAGCTGTTTTTT. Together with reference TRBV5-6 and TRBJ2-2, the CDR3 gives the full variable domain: DAGVTQSPTHLIKTRGQQVTLRCSPKSGHDTVSWYQQALGQGPQFIFQYYEEEERQRGNFPDRFSGHQFPNYSSELNVNALLLGDSALYLCASSPGGGELFFGEGSRLTVL.

As DNA, the CDR3 is TGTGCCAGCAGTCTGCGGACCGGGGAGCTGTTTTTT. It specifies CASSLRTGELFF. V is TRBV25-1 and J is TRBJ2-2; no firm D call. CDR1 and CDR2 from the germline V gene are MGHDK and SYGVNS. Trimming took 5 bases from V and 5 from J, leaving 6 bases between them. The CDR3 contains 12 residues.

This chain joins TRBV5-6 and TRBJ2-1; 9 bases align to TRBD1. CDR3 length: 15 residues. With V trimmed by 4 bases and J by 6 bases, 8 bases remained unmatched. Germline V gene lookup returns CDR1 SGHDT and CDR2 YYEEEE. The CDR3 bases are TGTGCCAGCAGCCCCGGGACAGGGAGGATCAATGAGCAGTTCTTC. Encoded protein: CASSPGTGRINEQFF.

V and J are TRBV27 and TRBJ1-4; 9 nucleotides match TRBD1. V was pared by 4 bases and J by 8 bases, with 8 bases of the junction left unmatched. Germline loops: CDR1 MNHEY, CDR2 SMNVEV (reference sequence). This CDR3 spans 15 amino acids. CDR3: CASSSGQGGDEKLFF. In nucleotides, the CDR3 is TGTGCCAGCAGTTCGGGACAGGGAGGGGACGAAAAACTGTTTTTT.